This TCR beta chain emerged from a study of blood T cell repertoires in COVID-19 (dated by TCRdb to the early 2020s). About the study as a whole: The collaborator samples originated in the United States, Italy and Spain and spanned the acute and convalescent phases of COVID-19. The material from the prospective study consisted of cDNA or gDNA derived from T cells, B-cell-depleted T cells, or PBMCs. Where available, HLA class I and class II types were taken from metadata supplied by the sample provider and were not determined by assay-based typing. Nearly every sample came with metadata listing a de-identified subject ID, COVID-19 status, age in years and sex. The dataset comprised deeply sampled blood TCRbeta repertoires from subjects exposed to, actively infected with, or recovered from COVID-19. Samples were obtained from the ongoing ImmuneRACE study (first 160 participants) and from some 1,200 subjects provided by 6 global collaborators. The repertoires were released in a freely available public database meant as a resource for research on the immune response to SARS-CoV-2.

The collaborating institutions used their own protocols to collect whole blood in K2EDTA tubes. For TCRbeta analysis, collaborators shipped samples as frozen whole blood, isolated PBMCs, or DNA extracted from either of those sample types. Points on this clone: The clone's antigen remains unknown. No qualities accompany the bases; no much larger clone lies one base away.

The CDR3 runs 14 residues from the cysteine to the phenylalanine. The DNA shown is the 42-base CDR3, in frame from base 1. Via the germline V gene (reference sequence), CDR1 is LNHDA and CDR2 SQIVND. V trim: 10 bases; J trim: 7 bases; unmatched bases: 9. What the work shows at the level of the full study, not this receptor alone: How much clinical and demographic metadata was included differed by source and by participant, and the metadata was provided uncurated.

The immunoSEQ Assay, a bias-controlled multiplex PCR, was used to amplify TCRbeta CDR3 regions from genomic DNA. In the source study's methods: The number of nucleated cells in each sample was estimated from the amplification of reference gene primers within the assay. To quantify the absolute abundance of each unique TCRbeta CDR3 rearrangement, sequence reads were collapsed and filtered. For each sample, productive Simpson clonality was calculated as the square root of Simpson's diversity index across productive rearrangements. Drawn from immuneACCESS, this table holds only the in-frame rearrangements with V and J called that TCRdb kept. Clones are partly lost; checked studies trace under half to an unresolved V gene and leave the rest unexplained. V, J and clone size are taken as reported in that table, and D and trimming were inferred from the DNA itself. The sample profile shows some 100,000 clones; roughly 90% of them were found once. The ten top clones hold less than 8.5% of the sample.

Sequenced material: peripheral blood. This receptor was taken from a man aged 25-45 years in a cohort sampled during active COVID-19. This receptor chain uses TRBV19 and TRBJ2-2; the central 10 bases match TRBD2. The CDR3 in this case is CATQISGGIGELFF. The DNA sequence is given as TGTGCCACGCAGATTAGCGGGGGGATCGGGGAGCTGTTTTTT.